This TCR beta chain appears in the sequencing data of a study of cytomegalovirus exposure and HLA in healthy donors. Turning to the study itself: The approximately 130 validation repertoires and the approximately 630 first-cohort repertoires shared a platform, a later analysis reported.

A word on this clone: Its antigen is not identified.

The table came from immunoSEQ multiplex PCR; TCRdb's copy has only in-frame clones and leaves some out. The table includes over 200,000 clones, 75% to 90% detected once. Overall study findings and caveats: In vitro assays verified that three CMV-associated chains recognized CMV antigens specifically.

While the first cohort had over 650 subjects, the donors belonged to the separate validation cohort of over a hundred subjects. The V segment lost 0 bases and the J segment 6 bases; nucleotides outside the gene matches: 3. The length of the CDR3 is 15 residues. Germline CDR1 reads MNHEY; CDR2 reads SVGAGI. This TCR was sampled from a woman between 18 and 29 years old in good health and CMV-seronegative. V usage is TRBV6-5 and J usage is TRBJ2-1; 9 bases agree with TRBD1. The sample taken for sequencing was PBMCs. This chain's CDR3 is CASSYSWDRVNEQFF. In DNA form, the CDR3 reads TGTGCCAGCAGTTACTCTTGGGACAGGGTCAATGAGCAGTTCTTC.